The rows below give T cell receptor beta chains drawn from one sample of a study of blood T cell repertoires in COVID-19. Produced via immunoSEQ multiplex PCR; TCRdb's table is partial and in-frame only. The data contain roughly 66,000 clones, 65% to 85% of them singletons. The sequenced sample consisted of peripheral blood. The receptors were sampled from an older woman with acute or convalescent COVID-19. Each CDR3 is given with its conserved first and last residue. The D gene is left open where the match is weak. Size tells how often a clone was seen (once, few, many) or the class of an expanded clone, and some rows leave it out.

CDR3 protein: CASSQRASAYF
CDR3 DNA: TGTGCCAGCAGCCAACGGGCTAGCGCATACTTC
D gene: -
V gene: TRBV3-1/TRBV3-2
J gene: TRBJ2-5
clone size: -

CDR3 protein: CASDDGGLNTGELFF
CDR3 DNA: TGTGCCAGCGACGACGGAGGGCTCAACACCGGGGAGCTGTTTTTT
D gene: -
V gene: TRBV19
J gene: TRBJ2-2
clone size: -

CDR3 protein: CASHPGGAAGQPQHF
CDR3 DNA: TGTGCCAGCCACCCGGGGGGCGCCGCGGGTCAGCCCCAGCATTTT
D gene: -
V gene: TRBV6-5
J gene: TRBJ1-5
clone size: -

CDR3 protein: CASSLKTGTYEQYF
CDR3 DNA: TGTGCCAGCAGCTTAAAGACAGGCACCTACGAGCAGTACTTC
D gene: -
V gene: TRBV7-2
J gene: TRBJ2-7
clone size: -

CDR3 protein: CASSYEGSAIYEQYF
CDR3 DNA: TGTGCCAGCAGTTACGAGGGCTCAGCGATCTACGAGCAGTACTTC
D gene: -
V gene: TRBV6-5
J gene: TRBJ2-7
clone size: -

CDR3 protein: CASSQNRGPFEAFF
CDR3 DNA: TGTGCCAGCAGTCAGAACAGGGGGCCCTTTGAAGCTTTCTTT
D gene: TRBD1
V gene: TRBV28
J gene: TRBJ1-1
clone size: -

CDR3 protein: CASSLLAGGNPDTQYF
CDR3 DNA: TGTGCCAGCAGCTTACTAGCGGGGGGAAATCCAGATACGCAGTATTTT
D gene: TRBD2
V gene: TRBV11-1
J gene: TRBJ2-3
clone size: -

CDR3 protein: CASSVGPPGEQFF
CDR3 DNA: TGTGCCAGCAGCGTGGGGCCTCCCGGTGAGCAGTTCTTC
D gene: -
V gene: TRBV9
J gene: TRBJ2-1
clone size: once

CDR3 protein: CASSREGGFTDTQYF
CDR3 DNA: TGTGCCAGCAGCCGAGAGGGAGGATTCACAGATACGCAGTATTTT
D gene: -
V gene: TRBV14
J gene: TRBJ2-3
clone size: -

CDR3 protein: CASTEGKMNTEAFF
CDR3 DNA: TGTGCCAGCACGGAGGGTAAAATGAACACTGAAGCTTTCTTT
D gene: -
V gene: TRBV6-5
J gene: TRBJ1-1
clone size: -

CDR3 protein: CASSQGQTSGGAYNEQFF
CDR3 DNA: TGTGCCAGCAGCCAGGGCCAGACTAGCGGGGGGGCCTACAATGAGCAGTTCTTC
D gene: TRBD2
V gene: TRBV4-2
J gene: TRBJ2-1
clone size: -

CDR3 protein: CASSEYGRAEAFF
CDR3 DNA: TGTGCCAGCAGTGAATATGGGAGGGCTGAAGCTTTCTTT
D gene: -
V gene: TRBV25-1
J gene: TRBJ1-1
clone size: -

CDR3 protein: CASTLYNEQFF
CDR3 DNA: TGTGCCAGCACACTCTACAATGAGCAGTTCTTC
D gene: -
V gene: TRBV6-5
J gene: TRBJ2-1
clone size: -

CDR3 protein: CAWGRGDTQYF
CDR3 DNA: TGTGCCTGGGGTCGGGGGGATACGCAGTATTTT
D gene: -
V gene: TRBV30
J gene: TRBJ2-3
clone size: -

CDR3 protein: CASSPAGGDYGYTF
CDR3 DNA: TGTGCCAGCAGCCCAGCCGGAGGGGACTATGGCTACACCTTC
D gene: -
V gene: TRBV3-1/TRBV3-2
J gene: TRBJ1-2
clone size: -

CDR3 protein: CASSYSGVRDSPLHF
CDR3 DNA: TGTGCCAGCAGTTACTCAGGGGTACGGGATTCACCCCTCCACTTT
D gene: -
V gene: TRBV6-5
J gene: TRBJ1-6
clone size: -

CDR3 protein: CASSSGTDTQYF
CDR3 DNA: TGTGCCAGCAGTTCTGGCACAGATACGCAGTATTTT
D gene: -
V gene: TRBV6-5
J gene: TRBJ2-3
clone size: -

CDR3 protein: CASSSGGADDYGYTF
CDR3 DNA: TGTGCCAGCAGTTCTGGTGGGGCGGATGACTATGGCTACACCTTC
D gene: -
V gene: TRBV6-5
J gene: TRBJ1-2
clone size: -

CDR3 protein: CASSQGPRAGVYEQFF
CDR3 DNA: TGTGCCAGCAGCCAAGGGCCGCGAGCGGGGGTCTACGAGCAGTTCTTC
D gene: TRBD2
V gene: TRBV3-1/TRBV3-2
J gene: TRBJ2-1
clone size: -

CDR3 protein: CAHLGVNGYTF
CDR3 DNA: TGTGCCCACCTCGGGGTAAATGGCTACACCTTC
D gene: -
V gene: TRBV6-5
J gene: TRBJ1-2
clone size: -

CDR3 protein: CASSARDRGKTEAFF
CDR3 DNA: TGTGCCAGCAGTGCTAGGGACAGGGGAAAAACTGAAGCTTTCTTT
D gene: TRBD1
V gene: TRBV9
J gene: TRBJ1-1
clone size: -

CDR3 protein: CASRVSGGKEDTQYF
CDR3 DNA: TGCGCCAGCAGGGTTAGCGGGGGGAAGGAAGATACGCAGTATTTT
D gene: TRBD2
V gene: TRBV10-1
J gene: TRBJ2-3
clone size: -

CDR3 protein: CASSLTSGGFQETQYF
CDR3 DNA: TGTGCCAGCAGCTTAACTAGCGGGGGTTTCCAAGAGACCCAGTACTTC
D gene: TRBD2
V gene: TRBV7-3
J gene: TRBJ2-5
clone size: -

CDR3 protein: CASSPPLGTGHGYTF
CDR3 DNA: TGCGCCAGCAGCCCCCCCTTAGGGACAGGGCATGGCTACACCTTC
D gene: TRBD1
V gene: TRBV4-1
J gene: TRBJ1-2
clone size: -